This T cell receptor beta chain was retrieved from a study of neurological immune-mediated disorders. Judged by abundance, this clonotype is medium-sized. What it binds is not known. This CDR3 is built from 13 residues. The ends were cut back, 3 bases at V and 8 bases at J, with 11 bases in the middle. Germline values: CDR1 MNHNY, CDR2 SVGAGI (reference sequence). From the 5' RACE reads, TCRdb called clonotypes with MiXCR, one entry per CDR3 protein. The data show over 20,000 distinct CDR3 sequences, about 10% seen once. Study results and caveats: CDR3 amino acid sequences found in expanded clones were never shared across subjects, suggesting private repertoires in all groups.

The sequenced sample consisted of PBMCs. The chain employs TRBV6-6 and TRBJ2-4; possibly TRBD2 for D (5 bases). The TCR sequence derives from a woman aged 60-70 years with HTLV-1-associated myelopathy (HAM/TSP). CDR3 amino acids: CASSYAKEDIQYF. The CDR3 DNA reads as TGTGCCAGCAGTTATGCTAAGGAGGACATTCAGTACTTC.